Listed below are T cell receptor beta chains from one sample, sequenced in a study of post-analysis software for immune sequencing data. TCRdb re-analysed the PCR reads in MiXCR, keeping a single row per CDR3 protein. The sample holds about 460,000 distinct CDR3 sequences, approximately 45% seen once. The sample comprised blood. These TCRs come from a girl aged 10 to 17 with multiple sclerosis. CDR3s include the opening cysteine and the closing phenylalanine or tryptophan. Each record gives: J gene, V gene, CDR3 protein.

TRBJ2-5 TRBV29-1 CSVRPGQETQYF
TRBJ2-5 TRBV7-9 CASSLVAAKREETQYF
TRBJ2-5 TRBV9 CASSVALGSVETQYF
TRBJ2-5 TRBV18 CASSPPTGGRETQYF
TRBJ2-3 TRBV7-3 CASSLRLAADTQYF
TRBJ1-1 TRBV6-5 CASSSGQNTEAFF
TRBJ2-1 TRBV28 CAGSSSSYNEQFF
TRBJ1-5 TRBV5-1 CASSYGQGGNQPQHF
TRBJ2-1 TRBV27 CASSLGTRSDNEQFF
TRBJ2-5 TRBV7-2 CASSLAGQGQEAQYF
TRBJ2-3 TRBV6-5 CASSLGMVTDTQYF
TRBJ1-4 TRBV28 CASSQPLGEGEKLFF
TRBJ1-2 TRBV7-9 CASSLRALGRSGYTF
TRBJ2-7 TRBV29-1 CSVETGGSYEQYF
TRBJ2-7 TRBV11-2 CASSLARAGEQYF
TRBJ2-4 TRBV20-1 CSARDSRRENIQYF
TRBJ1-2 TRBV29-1 CSVEILGNYGYTF
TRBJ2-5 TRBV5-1 CASEIAGDLGETQYF
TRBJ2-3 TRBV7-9 CASRQTSTQYF
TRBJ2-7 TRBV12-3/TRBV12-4 CASSLRQGGNEQYF
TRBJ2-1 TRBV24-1 CATRQGAGNEQFF
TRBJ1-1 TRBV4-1 CASSTEQGPTEAFF
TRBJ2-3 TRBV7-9 CASSSSDGQYRENTDTQYF
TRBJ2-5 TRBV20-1 CSARIGLAEGETQYF
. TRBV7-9 CASTIIRGEQYF
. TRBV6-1 CASASGSRAEQYF
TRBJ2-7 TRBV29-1 CSVGQRSYEQYF
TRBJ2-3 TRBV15 CATSSLGDRITDTQYF
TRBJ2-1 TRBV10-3 CAIQRAGVNEQFF
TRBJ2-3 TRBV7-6 CASSLETSGSFLDTQYF
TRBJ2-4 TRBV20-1 CSATRQGMRNIQYF
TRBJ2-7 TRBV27 CASSATSGSLEQYF
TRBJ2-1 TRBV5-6 CASSLGGPSGYNEQFF
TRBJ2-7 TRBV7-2 CASSGELAVTYEQYF
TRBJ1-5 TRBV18 CASSSQGQLNQPQHF
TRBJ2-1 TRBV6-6 CASSGARGDEQFF
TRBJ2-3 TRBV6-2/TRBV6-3 CASRAGPDTQYF
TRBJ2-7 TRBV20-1 CSASGGGSYEQYF
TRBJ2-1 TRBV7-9 CASSSASSGAYNEQFF
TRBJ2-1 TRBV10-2 CASSEAVLAGVGNEQFF
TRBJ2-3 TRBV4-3 CASSQVKREGTDTQYF
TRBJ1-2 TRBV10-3 CATPGETGYGYTF
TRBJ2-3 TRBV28 CATRNPDTNTQYF
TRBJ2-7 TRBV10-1 CASSMTGVHEQYF
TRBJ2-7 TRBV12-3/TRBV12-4 CASSSFYEQYF
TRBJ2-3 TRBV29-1 CSVGVPVTDTQYF
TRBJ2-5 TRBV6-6 CASSTGTAQETQYF
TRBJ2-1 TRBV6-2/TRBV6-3 CASTLGGQGYNEQFF
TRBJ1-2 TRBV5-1 CASSPDANYYGYTF
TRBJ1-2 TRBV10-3 CAISEGETSGYTF
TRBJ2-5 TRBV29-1 CSTRKRETQYF
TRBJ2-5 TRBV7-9 CASSQAASGRETQYF
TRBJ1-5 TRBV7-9 CASSADRSYQPQHF
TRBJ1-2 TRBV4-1 CASSQLWVGEGYTF
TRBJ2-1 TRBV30 CAWSPRNYNEQFF
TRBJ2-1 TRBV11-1 CASSLGGRGLGEQFF
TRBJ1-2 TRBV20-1 CSARFTGAYGGCTF
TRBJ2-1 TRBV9 CASSVVGGRARNEQFF